A selection of T cell receptor beta chains follows, all from one sample in a study of T cells in Graves' hyperthyroidism and ophthalmopathy. TCRdb independently ran MiXCR on the multiplex PCR reads; one entry per CDR3 protein. The sample holds about 560,000 distinct CDR3 sequences; 16% are singletons and the top ten take about 18%. Sequences were obtained from blood. These receptors were taken from a woman under 30 with Graves' hyperthyroidism. CDR3s leave out the opening cysteine and the closing phenylalanine or tryptophan. Each record gives: V gene, J gene, CDR3 protein.

V: TRBV5-1; J: TRBJ2-1; CDR3: ASSLGSGSSYNEQF
V: TRBV7-9; J: TRBJ2-2; CDR3: ASSAGPGELF
V: TRBV6-5; J: TRBJ2-1; CDR3: ASSYSALGEGRYNEQF
V: TRBV28; J: TRBJ1-2; CDR3: ASSFGTASFGYT
V: TRBV7-9; J: TRBJ2-3; CDR3: ASSSMRGASTDTQY
V: TRBV19; J: TRBJ2-7; CDR3: ASGTSGSTYEQY
V: TRBV20-1; J: TRBJ1-5; CDR3: SAAGQPNQPRH
V: TRBV7-8; J: TRBJ2-7; CDR3: ASSFGPRGEGEQY
V: TRBV30; J: TRBJ1-2; CDR3: AWSDGGLDGYT
V: TRBV3-1; J: TRBJ1-5; CDR3: ASSHGTLNRPQH
V: TRBV28; J: TRBJ2-7; CDR3: ASSSPDLRSYEQY
V: TRBV27; J: TRBJ2-1; CDR3: ASTQVGSYNEQF
V: TRBV15; J: TRBJ1-1; CDR3: ATKAVSWSITEAF
V: TRBV19; J: TRBJ1-2; CDR3: ASSIQGTLDST
V: TRBV7-2; J: TRBJ2-3; CDR3: ASSPSGYTQY
V: TRBV27; J: TRBJ1-2; CDR3: ASSFYFGQGGGYT
V: TRBV6-5; J: TRBJ1-2; CDR3: ASSYNRGYT
V: TRBV11-2; J: TRBJ1-3; CDR3: ASSLRSGGRNTIY
V: TRBV5-1; J: TRBJ1-1; CDR3: ASTFWTGSTEAF
V: TRBV18; J: TRBJ1-2; CDR3: ASSPGTSHGYT
V: TRBV6-1; J: TRBJ2-7; CDR3: ASRRSAGGSYEQY
V: TRBV12-3/TRBV12-4; J: TRBJ2-5; CDR3: ASSSTGRQETQY
V: TRBV28; J: TRBJ1-4; CDR3: ASKRGNEKLF
V: TRBV6-1; J: TRBJ2-2; CDR3: ASSVHQEAAGELF
V: TRBV7-3; J: TRBJ2-1; CDR3: ASSLPGTSGGLDNEQF
V: TRBV2; J: TRBJ2-7; CDR3: ASSEGRQYEQY
V: TRBV4-1; J: TRBJ2-7; CDR3: ASSLDATGRLAGAYEQY
V: TRBV6-9; J: TRBJ2-7; CDR3: ASSYYGPGEQH
V: TRBV5-1; J: TRBJ2-3; CDR3: ASSLSGSTDTQC
V: TRBV27; J: TRBJ2-5; CDR3: ASSWTSGGETQY
V: TRBV19; J: TRBJ1-2; CDR3: ASSIWDRAGYT
V: TRBV9; J: TRBJ2-5; CDR3: ASSVRTSGSGETQY
V: TRBV7-9; J: TRBJ2-7; CDR3: ASSLTGQGVYEQY